This T cell receptor (beta chain) was sequenced in a study of human T cells and chemical hapten exposure. For the study at large: Upper inner arm skin measuring about 2 cm by about 2 cm received 2% DPC for sensitization. Mainly, slight library volume differences in the pool made TCR yields vary.

Study-wide points: The number of TCRs above 1 in 1000 frequency did not change after DPC sensitization.

TCRdb re-called the RACE reads with MiXCR, one entry per CDR3 protein. The table records 200,000 to 300,000 distinct CDR3 sequences, 7.5% to 10% of them present only once. V trimming: 0 bases; J trimming: 1 base; junction bases outside the gene matches: 2. Germline loops: CDR1 ENHRY, CDR2 SYGVKD. This CDR3 has 15 residues. This clonotype was recorded many times. What it binds is unknown. As for time point: pre-sensitization, week 0. Regarding treatment: therapeutic diphenylcyclopropenone sensitization with weekly scalp DPC. Source: whole blood, taken in connection with sensitization to the hapten diphenylcyclopropenone (DPC). The chain uses TRBV10-3 and TRBJ2-5, with TRBD2 matching 7 bases. This clonotype was sampled from a woman between 35 and 50 years old with alopecia areata. Some clones in this sample may be carry-over from other donors' samples. The CDR3 nucleotides read TGTGCCATCAGTGAGTCTACGGGAGGCCAAGAGACCCAGTACTTC. This codes for CAISESTGGQETQYF.